This TCR beta chain comes out of a study of cytomegalovirus exposure and HLA in healthy donors. Study background: Earlier, 110 million or so unique TCR beta sequences were recovered from about 200 million T cells by an analysis.

As concerns this clone: The antigen is undetermined.

Study findings and constraints: Most sequenced TCRs were rare (though some public TCRs occurred in many donors). CMV serostatus alone was available as immune exposure information.

The CDR3 length is 12 residues. V dropped 6 bases and J dropped 6 bases, with 10 bases sitting between them. CDR1 WSHSY and CDR2 SAAADI come from the germline V gene. It was with 60 Vbeta and 13 Jbeta primers that the PCR ran. Repertoires were generated with immunoSEQ multiplex PCR, while TCRdb's copy carries only in-frame clones and drops some. The table lists 90,000 to 140,000 clones, approximately 81% of them singletons. The sequence was collected from a man under 40 in good health and CMV-seronegative. The rearrangement joins TRBV10-2 to TRBJ2-3; D ambiguous. The sequenced sample was PBMCs. CDR3 sequence (DNA): TGCGCCAGCAGGGTGGAGATGGATACGCAGTATTTT. This codes for CASRVEMDTQYF.